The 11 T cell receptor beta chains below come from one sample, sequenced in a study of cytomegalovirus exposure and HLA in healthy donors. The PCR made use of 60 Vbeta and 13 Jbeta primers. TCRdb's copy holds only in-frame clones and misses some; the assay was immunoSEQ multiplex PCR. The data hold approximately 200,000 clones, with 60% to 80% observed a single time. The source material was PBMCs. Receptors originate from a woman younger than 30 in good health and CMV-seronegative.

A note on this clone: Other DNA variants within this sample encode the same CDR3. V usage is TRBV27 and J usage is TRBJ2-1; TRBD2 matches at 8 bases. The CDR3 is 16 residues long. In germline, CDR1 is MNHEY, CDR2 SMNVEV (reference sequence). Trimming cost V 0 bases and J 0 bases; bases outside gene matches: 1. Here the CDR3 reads CASSLSSGSSYNEQFF. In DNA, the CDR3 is TGTGCCAGCAGTTTATCAAGCGGGAGCTCCTACAATGAGCAGTTCTTC.

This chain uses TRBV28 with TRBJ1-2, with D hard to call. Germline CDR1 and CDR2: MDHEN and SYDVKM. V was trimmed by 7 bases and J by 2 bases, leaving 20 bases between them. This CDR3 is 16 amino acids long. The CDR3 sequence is CASTYRRQALNYGYTF. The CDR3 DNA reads TGTGCCAGCACCTACCGGAGGCAGGCTTTAAACTATGGCTACACCTTC.

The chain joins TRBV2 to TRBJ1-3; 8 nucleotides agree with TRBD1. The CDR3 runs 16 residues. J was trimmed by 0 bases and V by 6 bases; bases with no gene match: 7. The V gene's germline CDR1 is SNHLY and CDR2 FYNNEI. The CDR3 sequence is CASRYQTGASGNTIYF. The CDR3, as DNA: TGTGCCAGCAGGTACCAGACAGGGGCCTCTGGAAACACCATATATTTT.

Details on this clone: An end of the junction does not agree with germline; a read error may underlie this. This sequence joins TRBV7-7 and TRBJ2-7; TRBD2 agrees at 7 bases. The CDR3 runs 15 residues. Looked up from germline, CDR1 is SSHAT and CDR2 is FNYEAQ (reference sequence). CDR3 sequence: CASSLARGFSYEQYF. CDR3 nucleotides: TGTGCTAGCAGCTTAGCGCGGGGGTTCTCCTACGAGCAGTACTTC.

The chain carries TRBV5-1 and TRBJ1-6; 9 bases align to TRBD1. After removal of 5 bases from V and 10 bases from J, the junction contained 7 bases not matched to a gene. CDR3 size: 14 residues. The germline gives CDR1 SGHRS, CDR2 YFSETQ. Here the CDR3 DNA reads TGCGCCAGCAGTGACGGGACAGGGCACTCACCCCTCCACTTT. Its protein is CASSDGTGHSPLHF.

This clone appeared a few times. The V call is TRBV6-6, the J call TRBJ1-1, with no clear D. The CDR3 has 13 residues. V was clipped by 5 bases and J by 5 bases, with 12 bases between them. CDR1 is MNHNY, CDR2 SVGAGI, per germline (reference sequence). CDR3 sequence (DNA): TGTGCCAGCAGTCCCTACTTGATTACTGAAGCTTTCTTT. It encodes CASSPYLITEAFF.

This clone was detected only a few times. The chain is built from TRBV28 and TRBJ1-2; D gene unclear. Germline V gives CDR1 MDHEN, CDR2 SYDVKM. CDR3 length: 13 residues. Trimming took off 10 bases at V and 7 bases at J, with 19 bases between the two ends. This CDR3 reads CAIALIPEAGYTF. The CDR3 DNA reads TGTGCCATCGCCCTAATCCCAGAGGCTGGCTACACCTTC.

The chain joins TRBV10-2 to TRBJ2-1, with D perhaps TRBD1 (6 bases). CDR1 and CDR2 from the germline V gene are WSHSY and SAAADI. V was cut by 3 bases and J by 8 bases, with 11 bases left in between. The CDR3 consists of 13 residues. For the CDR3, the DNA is TGCGCCAGCAGTGACCAGGGGTTCGATGAGCAGTTCTTC. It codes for CASSDQGFDEQFF.

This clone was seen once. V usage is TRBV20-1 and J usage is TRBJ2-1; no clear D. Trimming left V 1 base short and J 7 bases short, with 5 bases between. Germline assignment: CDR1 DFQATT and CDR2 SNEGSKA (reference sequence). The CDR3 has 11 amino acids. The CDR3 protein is CSARGVNEQFF. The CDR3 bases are TGCAGTGCTAGAGGAGTTAATGAGCAGTTCTTC.

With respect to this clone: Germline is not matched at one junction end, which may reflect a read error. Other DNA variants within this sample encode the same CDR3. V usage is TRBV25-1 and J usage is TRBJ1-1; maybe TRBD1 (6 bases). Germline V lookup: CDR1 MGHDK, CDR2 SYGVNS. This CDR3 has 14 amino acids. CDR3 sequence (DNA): TGTGCCAGCAGTGAATTGGGGGGGGCCACTGAGGCTTTCTTT. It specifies CASSELGGATEAFF.

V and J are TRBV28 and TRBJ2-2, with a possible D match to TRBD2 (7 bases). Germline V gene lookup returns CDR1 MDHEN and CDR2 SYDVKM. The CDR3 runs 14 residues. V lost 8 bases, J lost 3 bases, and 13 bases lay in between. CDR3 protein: CASRRGGDTGELFF. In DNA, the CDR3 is TGTGCCAGCCGACGCGGGGGCGACACCGGGGAGCTGTTTTTT.